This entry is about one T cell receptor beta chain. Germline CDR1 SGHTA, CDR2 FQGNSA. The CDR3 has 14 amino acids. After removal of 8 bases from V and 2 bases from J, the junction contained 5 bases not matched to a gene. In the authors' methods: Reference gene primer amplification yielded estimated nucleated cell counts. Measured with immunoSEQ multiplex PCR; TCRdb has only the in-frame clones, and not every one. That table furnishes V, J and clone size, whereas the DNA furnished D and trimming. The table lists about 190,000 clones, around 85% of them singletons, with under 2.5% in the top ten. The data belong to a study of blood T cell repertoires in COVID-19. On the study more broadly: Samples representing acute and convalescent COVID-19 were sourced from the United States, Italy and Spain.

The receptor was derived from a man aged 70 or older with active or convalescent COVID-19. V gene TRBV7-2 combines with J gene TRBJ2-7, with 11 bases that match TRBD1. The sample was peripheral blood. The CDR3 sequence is CASRKDRGPYEQYF. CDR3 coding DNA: TGTGCCAGCCGCAAGGACAGGGGGCCCTACGAGCAGTACTTC.